The rows below give T cell receptor beta chains drawn from one sample of a study of T cell responses to AZD1222 COVID-19 vaccine. The assay was immunoSEQ multiplex PCR, and TCRdb's table has in-frame clones only and misses some. Of some 80,000 clones detected, around nine tenths appear once; the ten largest clones hold 5.2%. This material consisted of peripheral blood, taken on day 0 of AZD1222 vaccination. All receptors come from an adult in good health. CDR3s include the opening cysteine and the closing phenylalanine or tryptophan. A D gene is named only where the DNA matches it firmly. Not every row has a clone size; where given, it reads once, few, many or a size class.

V gene	clone size	D gene	CDR3 length	J gene	CDR3 protein	CDR3 DNA
TRBV18	-	-	15	TRBJ1-1	CASSPRQTLNTEAFF	TGTGCCAGCTCACCAAGGCAGACCCTGAACACTGAAGCTTTCTTT
TRBV3-1/TRBV3-2	-	TRBD2	16	TRBJ2-7	CASSLLGLAGSYEQYF	TGTGCCAGCAGCCTCCTCGGACTAGCGGGCTCCTACGAGCAGTACTTC
TRBV30	-	TRBD1	13	TRBJ1-1	CAGEQGAGTEAFF	TGTGCCGGAGAACAGGGGGCCGGGACTGAAGCTTTCTTT
TRBV19	-	-	17	TRBJ2-1	CPSRIHLSTGGGGEQFF	TGTCCCAGTAGAATACATCTATCGACAGGAGGGGGGGGTGAGCAGTTCTTC
TRBV20-1	-	-	8	TRBJ2-7	CSASSQYF	TGCAGTGCTAGTTCGCAGTACTTC
TRBV18	-	-	15	TRBJ1-1	CASSPFGGSGTEAFF	TGTGCCAGCTCACCATTCGGGGGATCAGGCACTGAAGCTTTCTTT
TRBV27	-	-	17	TRBJ1-4	CASSLTVQGPQNEKLFF	TGTGCCAGCAGTTTAACGGTCCAGGGGCCACAAAATGAAAAACTGTTTTTT
TRBV15	-	-	13	TRBJ2-2	CATSVASTGELFF	TGTGCCACCAGCGTGGCGAGCACCGGGGAGCTGTTTTTT
TRBV5-6	-	-	12	TRBJ2-2	CASSFQGGELFF	TGTGCCAGCAGCTTTCAAGGTGGGGAGCTGTTTTTT
TRBV30	-	-	12	TRBJ2-3	CAWSSAPDTQYF	TGTGCCTGGAGTTCGGCCCCAGATACGCAGTATTTT
TRBV5-1	-	-	14	TRBJ1-1	CASSLDGEWTEAFF	TGCGCCAGCAGCTTGGATGGGGAATGGACTGAAGCTTTCTTT
TRBV5-1	-	TRBD1	16	TRBJ2-7	CASSNAGGPLTYEQYF	TGCGCCAGCAGCAACGCAGGGGGCCCCTTAACCTACGAGCAGTACTTC
TRBV10-3	-	-	14	TRBJ1-2	CATRAGVVGYGYTF	TGTGCCACAAGAGCAGGGGTCGTCGGCTATGGCTACACCTTC
TRBV19	-	-	13	TRBJ1-2	CASSLAAYYGYTF	TGTGCCAGTAGTCTCGCAGCTTACTATGGCTACACCTTC
TRBV28	few	-	14	TRBJ1-2	CASSYLGERSGYTF	TGTGCCAGCAGTTATCTTGGGGAACGCTCTGGCTACACCTTC
TRBV27	-	-	11	TRBJ2-7	CASRNSYEQYF	TGTGCCAGCCGAAACTCCTACGAGCAGTACTTC
TRBV7-2	-	-	13	TRBJ1-1	CASSDLGPFQAFF	TGTGCCAGCAGCGACCTGGGCCCCTTCCAAGCTTTCTTT
TRBV6-5	-	-	13	TRBJ1-2	CASSYSKGYGYTF	TGTGCCAGCAGTTACTCGAAGGGCTATGGCTACACCTTC
TRBV4-1	-	-	15	TRBJ2-4	CASSQDSVAKNIQYF	TGCGCCAGCAGCCAAGACTCAGTAGCCAAAAACATTCAGTACTTC
TRBV4-2	-	TRBD1	15	TRBJ2-7	CASSPSGTGSVEQYF	TGTGCCAGCAGCCCCTCCGGGACAGGGTCGGTCGAGCAGTACTTC
TRBV11-2	-	-	13	TRBJ1-1	CASSLVIDTEAFF	TGTGCCAGCAGCTTAGTAATCGACACTGAAGCTTTCTTT
TRBV10-3	-	TRBD1	16	TRBJ2-3	CAISESGQGVADTQYF	TGTGCCATCAGTGAGTCGGGACAGGGGGTAGCAGATACGCAGTATTTT
TRBV30	-	TRBD1	11	TRBJ1-1	CAWDKTGEAFF	TGTGCCTGGGATAAGACAGGGGAAGCTTTCTTT
TRBV5-1	-	-	17	TRBJ1-3	CASSSSPRRNSGNTIYF	TGCGCCAGCAGCTCAAGCCCCCGACGGAACTCTGGAAACACCATATATTTT
TRBV5-6	-	-	13	TRBJ1-4	CASSGYSGEKLFF	TGTGCCAGCAGCGGGTATTCTGGGGAAAAACTGTTTTTT
TRBV28	-	-	14	TRBJ1-1	CASSEYRVLTEAFF	TGTGCCAGCAGTGAGTACAGGGTTTTGACTGAAGCTTTCTTT
TRBV13	once	-	16	TRBJ1-1	CASSLEAGRKGTEAFF	TGTGCCAGCAGCTTAGAGGCAGGGAGAAAGGGCACTGAAGCTTTCTTT
TRBV20-1	-	TRBD1	15	TRBJ1-1	CSASGDRVLNTEAFF	TGCAGTGCTAGTGGGGACAGGGTATTGAACACTGAAGCTTTCTTT
TRBV4-3	-	-	17	TRBJ2-3	CASSQVGGAGGTDTQYF	TGCGCCAGCAGCCAGGTGGGGGGGGCGGGAGGCACAGATACGCAGTATTTT
TRBV5-8	-	-	14	TRBJ2-3	CASSLAFSTDTQYF	TGTGCCAGCAGCTTAGCCTTTAGCACAGATACGCAGTATTTT
TRBV30	few	-	12	TRBJ1-2	CACRSSTYGYTF	TGTGCCTGCCGGAGTTCTACCTATGGCTACACCTTC
TRBV27	once	-	13	TRBJ1-5	CASSLWGNQPQHF	TGTGCCAGCAGTTTATGGGGGAATCAGCCCCAGCATTTT
TRBV28	-	-	13	TRBJ1-2	CASSFRGLTGYTF	TGTGCCAGCAGTTTCAGGGGTCTTACTGGCTACACCTTC
TRBV2	few	-	14	TRBJ2-1	CASSPTPFQNEQFF	TGTGCCAGCAGTCCTACCCCCTTCCAAAATGAGCAGTTCTTC
TRBV7-8	-	-	15	TRBJ1-5	CASSPRMGGNQPQHF	TGTGCCAGCAGCCCCCGCATGGGGGGCAATCAGCCCCAGCATTTT
TRBV28	-	TRBD1	14	TRBJ2-3	CASSHGQGADTQYF	TGTGCCAGCAGTCACGGACAGGGGGCAGATACGCAGTATTTT
TRBV19	-	TRBD2	16	TRBJ2-3	CASSIGLAGSTDTQYF	TGTGCCAGTAGTATAGGGCTAGCGGGGAGCACAGATACGCAGTATTTT
TRBV28	-	-	17	TRBJ1-3	CASSTDGRERSGNTIYF	TGTGCCAGCAGCACTGACGGACGAGAGCGCTCTGGAAACACCATATATTTT
TRBV5-1	-	-	12	TRBJ2-5	CASSLGEETQYF	TGCGCCAGCAGTCTAGGGGAAGAGACCCAGTACTTC
TRBV11-2	once	-	14	TRBJ2-7	CASSVGGLLYEQYF	TGTGCCAGCAGCGTTGGGGGGCTGCTCTACGAGCAGTACTTC
TRBV4-3	-	-	16	TRBJ1-2	CASSQVGPHLGDGYTF	TGCGCCAGCAGCCAAGTTGGGCCTCATTTGGGGGATGGCTACACCTTC
TRBV5-8	-	-	16	TRBJ1-4	CASSFRGQGSNEKLFF	TGTGCCAGCAGCTTCCGGGGGCAGGGTTCGAATGAAAAACTGTTTTTT
TRBV5-7	-	-	16	TRBJ1-4	CASSLWQSRFNEKLFF	TGTGCCAGCAGCTTGTGGCAGTCAAGGTTTAATGAAAAACTGTTTTTT
TRBV19	-	-	12	TRBJ2-7	CASRGLGYEQYF	TGTGCCAGTAGAGGGTTGGGATACGAGCAGTACTTC
TRBV9	-	TRBD1	14	TRBJ2-7	CASSATGYSYEQYF	TGTGCCAGCAGCGCGACAGGGTACTCCTACGAGCAGTACTTC
TRBV2	-	-	14	TRBJ2-2	CASSMDSNTGELFF	TGTGCCAGCAGTATGGATAGCAACACCGGGGAGCTGTTTTTT
TRBV5-8	-	-	15	TRBJ1-2	CASSEAAGAFYGYTF	TGTGCCAGCTCTGAAGCGGCAGGGGCGTTCTATGGCTACACCTTC
TRBV19	-	-	14	TRBJ1-1	CASSIVTGNTEAFF	TGTGCCAGTAGTATAGTAACGGGAAACACTGAAGCTTTCTTT
TRBV4-1	-	-	17	TRBJ2-7	CASSTHGQIKATYEQYF	TGCGCCAGCAGCACCCATGGACAGATCAAAGCCACCTACGAGCAGTACTTC
TRBV5-4	-	-	14	TRBJ1-2	CASSPGSPDYGYTF	TGTGCCAGCAGCCCAGGTTCCCCTGACTATGGCTACACCTTC
TRBV28	-	TRBD1	15	TRBJ1-5	CASSPRTGVGQPQHF	TGTGCCAGCAGTCCCCGGACAGGCGTAGGGCAGCCCCAGCATTTT